These T cell receptor beta chains were read from a single sample in a study of T-cell reconstitution after alpha-beta-depleted transplantation in children. TCRdb re-derived calls from the PCR reads in MiXCR, one entry per CDR3 protein. The table records 100,000 or so distinct CDR3 sequences, about 8% of them present only once. Specimen: PBMCs, collected before TCRalphabeta/CD19-depleted stem cell transplant. Every receptor here comes from a boy aged 2 to 10 with acute lymphoblastic leukemia, due to receive a stem cell transplant. Each CDR3 is given with its conserved first and last residue. D genes are given only for firm matches. The listing skips clone size in some rows; elsewhere it reads once, few, many or a size class.

TRBV4-2	few	TRBJ2-1	TRBD2	TGTGCCAGCAGCCAGGCCCCCCGGGGGGACCCCAATGAGCAGTTCTTC	CASSQAPRGDPNEQFF
TRBV5-1	many	TRBJ2-6	-	TGCGCCAGCAGCGGAAGGAGCTCTGGGGCCAACGTCCTGACTTTC	CASSGRSSGANVLTF
TRBV12-3/TRBV12-4	few	TRBJ2-7	-	TGTGCCAGCAGTTTCAGGATCCACCCCGGACCCTACGAGCAGTACTTC	CASSFRIHPGPYEQYF
TRBV18	few	TRBJ1-5	TRBD1	TGTGCCAGCTCACCCCAGGGGGCGCACGGTCAGCCCCAGCATTTT	CASSPQGAHGQPQHF
TRBV20-1	many	TRBJ2-7	-	TGCAGTGCTAGAGAGGAAGGACGATACTACGAGCAGTACTTC	CSAREEGRYYEQYF
TRBV10-3	many	TRBJ2-7	-	TGTGCCATCAGTCCGCAGGGTGGATCCTACGAGCAGTACTTC	CAISPQGGSYEQYF
TRBV12-3/TRBV12-4	few	TRBJ2-2	-	TGTGCCAGCAGTTTAGGAGGGGGTACCGGGGAGCTGTTTTTT	CASSLGGGTGELFF
TRBV29-1	-	TRBJ1-5	TRBD1	TGCAGCGTCCTCATTGCCGGACAGGGAGGTCAGCCCCAGCATTTT	CSVLIAGQGGQPQHF
TRBV7-9	many	TRBJ2-1	-	TGTGCCAGCAGCTCGGCGACCTACGGGGGGTTCTTC	CASSSATYGGFF
TRBV5-4	many	TRBJ2-5	-	TGTGCCAGCAGCTTGTGGACTTCTAAAGAGACCCAGTACTTC	CASSLWTSKETQYF
TRBV5-1	-	TRBJ1-1	TRBD1	TGCGCCAGCAGCTCCGGGGACAGGGTGGCCACTGAAGCTTTCTTT	CASSSGDRVATEAFF
TRBV6-2/TRBV6-3	many	TRBJ2-1	-	TGTGCCAGCAGCCGGGTCGAATTTACCAATGAGCAGTTCTTC	CASSRVEFTNEQFF
TRBV2	many	TRBJ2-2	-	TGTGCCAGCAGTCGGAAAGGCGTTCGGGGCCCTAGTCCCGGGGAGCTGTTTTTT	CASSRKGVRGPSPGELFF
TRBV3-1	many	TRBJ2-3	-	TGTGCCAGCAGCCAAGATTCCAGTTGGACGGTCCGCACAGATACGCAGTATTTT	CASSQDSSWTVRTDTQYF
TRBV10-3	many	TRBJ2-1	TRBD2	TGTGCCATCAGTAACCCGCCGGGACTAGCTGGGAATGAGCAGTTCTTC	CAISNPPGLAGNEQFF
TRBV7-8	medium-sized	TRBJ1-4	-	TGTGCCAGCAGCTTACCGGACGGCCATGAAAAACTGTTTTTT	CASSLPDGHEKLFF
TRBV7-2	many	TRBJ2-5	-	TGTGCCAGCAGCTACGGTCCCGGGACTCGACTCGAGACCCAGTACTTC	CASSYGPGTRLETQYF
TRBV28	-	TRBJ2-2	TRBD1	TGTGCCAGCAGTTTATTGGTGACAGGGGGCACCGGGGAGCTGTTTTTT	CASSLLVTGGTGELFF
TRBV25-1	-	TRBJ2-7	-	TGTGCCAGCAGTGACAGGAAACAGGGTGTTAGGGACTACGAGCAGTACTTC	CASSDRKQGVRDYEQYF
TRBV4-2	many	TRBJ2-5	-	TGTGCCAGCAGCCAAGATTCAGGGGACGTCCGGAAAGAGACCCAGTACTTC	CASSQDSGDVRKETQYF
TRBV7-2	few	TRBJ1-1	-	TGTGCCAGCAGCCAGGATCCGGGACAAACCACTGAAGCTTTCTTT	CASSQDPGQTTEAFF
TRBV7-9	many	TRBJ1-1	-	TGTGCCAGCAGCCATCAAACCACTGAAGCTTTCTTT	CASSHQTTEAFF
TRBV28	few	TRBJ2-7	-	TGTGCCACAGACAGGAGCGGCTACGAGCAGTACTTC	CATDRSGYEQYF
TRBV6-5	medium-sized	TRBJ1-1	-	TGTGCCAGCAGTCAGACAGGGAACACTGAAGCTTTCTTT	CASSQTGNTEAFF
TRBV28	many	TRBJ2-5	-	TGTGCCAGCAGCACTCCCCCAGAGACCCAGTACTTC	CASSTPPETQYF
TRBV7-2	many	TRBJ1-2	-	TGTGCCAGCAGCCCGCCGGAAAGGGGCTCGGATGGCTACACCTTC	CASSPPERGSDGYTF
TRBV11-2	-	TRBJ1-1	-	TGTGCCAGCAGCTTAGCCCAGGGTAGGACTGAAGCTTTCTTT	CASSLAQGRTEAFF